One T cell receptor beta chain is described in this entry. This sample was taken from a study of OX40 agonist ivuxolimab in advanced cancers. Study as a whole: The mean age was approximately 56 years, ranging from about 20 to 85, with under 90% of participants male.

The CDR3 sequence is 17 residues long. V lost 1 base, J lost 2 bases, and 14 bases lay in between. The germline CDR1 and CDR2 sequences are MNHNS and SASEGT. The table came from immunoSEQ multiplex PCR; TCRdb's copy has only in-frame clones and leaves some out. The profile shows about 20,000 clones, about nine tenths of them singletons. This receptor was identified in an adult with an advanced solid tumor such as melanoma, head and neck, liver or kidney cancer. The J gene is TRBJ2-2, the V gene TRBV6-1; D remains ambiguous. The material was CD4+ or CD8+ T cells sorted from blood, obtained in a trial of the OX40 agonist ivuxolimab. The CDR3 sequence: CASSEEMWQKNTGELFF. CDR3 nucleotides: TGTGCCAGCAGTGAAGAAATGTGGCAGAAAAACACCGGGGAGCTGTTTTTT.